The rows below give T cell receptor beta chains drawn from one sample of a study of cytomegalovirus exposure and HLA in healthy donors. Assay: immunoSEQ multiplex PCR; the TCRdb copy retains only in-frame clones and omits some. This table holds 150,000 to 200,000 clones, approximately 85% found once. Material for sequencing was PBMCs. The receptors stem from a woman in her fifties or sixties in good health and CMV-seronegative. The conserved cysteine and the conserved F or W are not part of the CDR3 here. The order of the fields is clone size, V gene, J gene, CDR3 protein. Only some rows state a clone size, as once, few, many or a class for expanded clones.

NA	TRBV5-8	TRBJ2-7	ASSDPGMTYEQY
NA	TRBV2	TRBJ2-1	ASGREGAGNEQF
once	TRBV27	TRBJ2-2	ASSLDRGSTGELF
NA	TRBV6-5	TRBJ1-2	ASSNSPFNYGYT
few	TRBV19	TRBJ1-5	ASSRTAPSNQPQH
NA	TRBV6-1	TRBJ2-1	ASKKGLAGGSEQF
NA	TRBV9	TRBJ1-4	ASSPYGQGAEKLF
NA	TRBV27	TRBJ1-1	ASSRREGNTEAF
NA	TRBV6-9	TRBJ1-5	ASRPHSNQPQH
NA	TRBV6-1	TRBJ1-1	ASSVWAPNTEAF
few	TRBV27	TRBJ2-1	ASCLAEPHYNEQF
NA	TRBV25-1	NA	ASSEFNEQY
NA	TRBV30	TRBJ1-1	AWSVLGGPHGTEAF
NA	TRBV9	TRBJ2-7	ASSAGDTSYEQY
NA	TRBV12-5	TRBJ2-7	ASGPGLAGGDEQY
NA	TRBV18	TRBJ1-3	ASSPTARGLSSGNTIY
once	TRBV7-2	TRBJ2-7	ASSVDGTPPAYEQY
NA	TRBV6-6	TRBJ2-1	ASSYSGSPSYNEQF
NA	TRBV28	TRBJ1-5	ASRTGIDSNQPQH
NA	TRBV18	TRBJ2-1	ASSKLAGGNEQF
NA	TRBV27	NA	ASTPRGGSYEQY
NA	TRBV5-1	TRBJ1-2	ASSFGQGFGYT
NA	TRBV14	TRBJ1-2	ASSRNRGYYGYT
NA	TRBV19	TRBJ1-1	ASRRQAQSSNTEAF
NA	TRBV5-1	TRBJ2-3	ASSHKIQGGLADTQY
NA	TRBV7-3	TRBJ2-3	ASSSQGFADTQY
NA	TRBV5-6	TRBJ2-7	ASSMGRAGREQY